This TCR beta chain appears in the sequencing data of a study of T cell changes during pregnancy in multiple sclerosis. The length of the CDR3 is 16 residues. The germline gives CDR1 SNHLY, CDR2 FYNNEI. The J segment lost 6 bases and the V segment lost 6 bases, leaving 5 bases of the junction unmatched. Assay: immunoSEQ multiplex PCR; the TCRdb copy retains only in-frame clones and omits some. The repertoire holds about 55,000 clones, with 94% as singletons. This clone was seen a single time. The sample was CD8+ T cells from peripheral blood mononuclear cells, taken in the third trimester of pregnancy. This clonotype originated in a female donor with multiple sclerosis, enrolled in a pregnancy study. The chain has TRBV2 and TRBJ2-1; the match to TRBD2 covers 16 bases. In DNA, the CDR3 is TGTGCCAGCAGAGCGGGACTAGCGGGAGGGTTCAATGAGCAGTTCTTC. Translating gives CASRAGLAGGFNEQFF.